This entry describes one T cell receptor (beta chain). Germline V gene data show CDR1 as MNHNS and CDR2 as SASEGT. With 2 bases removed from V and 10 bases from J, the gap between germline ends came to 20 bases. The CDR3 spans 15 residues. Using immunoSEQ multiplex PCR, the repertoire was profiled, and TCRdb retains in-frame clones only, with some absent. The repertoire includes 400,000 to 500,000 clones, roughly 89% of them detected once, and approximately 2.5% sits in the top ten. The data originate from a study of Ad26.COV2.S vaccination and SARS-CoV-2 variants. Treatment described: about 20 received Ad26.COV2.S at low or high dose, single or two shots; 5 received placebo; per-sample allocation not given. Sampling was done on day 63 after the first vaccine or placebo injection.

This receptor was taken from a person aged 18-65 years who received the Ad26.COV2.S COVID-19 vaccine or a placebo. Source: peripheral blood, taken in a trial of Ad26.COV2.S vaccine versus placebo. The chain is built from TRBV6-1 and TRBJ1-2; tentatively, D is TRBD1 (6 bases). Written as DNA, the CDR3 is TGTGCCAGCAGTGAACAGGGGAGGCCACTATGGGACTACACCTTC. It specifies CASSEQGRPLWDYTF.